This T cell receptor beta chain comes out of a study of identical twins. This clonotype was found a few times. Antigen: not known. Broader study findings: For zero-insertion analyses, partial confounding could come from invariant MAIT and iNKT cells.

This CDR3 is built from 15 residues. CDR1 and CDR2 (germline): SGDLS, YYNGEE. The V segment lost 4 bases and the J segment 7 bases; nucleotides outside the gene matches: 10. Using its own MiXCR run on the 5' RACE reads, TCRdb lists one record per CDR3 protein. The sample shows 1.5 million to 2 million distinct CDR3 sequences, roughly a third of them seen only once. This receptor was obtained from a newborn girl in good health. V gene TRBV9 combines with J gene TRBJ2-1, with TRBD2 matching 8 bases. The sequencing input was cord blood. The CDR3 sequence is CASSSSGIEINEQFF. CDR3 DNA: TGTGCCAGCAGCAGTAGCGGGATCGAAATAAATGAGCAGTTCTTC.